A single sample gave rise to the 25 T cell receptor beta chains below, sequenced in a study of PD-L1 blockade in urothelial cancer. The time point: pretreatment peripheral blood. Only in-frame clones appear in the TCRdb table, and some are missing; sequencing was by immunoSEQ multiplex PCR. This table has under 95,000 clones, about four fifths appearing once. The sequences come from PBMCs, collected around atezolizumab (anti-PD-L1) treatment. These receptors were obtained from a man between 60 and 70 years old with urothelial cancer.

The chain carries TRBV5-8 and TRBJ2-5, with D maybe TRBD2 (5 bases). The V end was cut by 2 bases, the J end by 6 bases, with 11 bases between. Germline V gene sequence: CDR1 SGHTS, CDR2 YDEGEE. The CDR3 consists of 13 residues. The CDR3 bases are TGTGCCAGCAGCTTAGCAAGCGGTCAGACCCAGTACTTC. This sequence encodes CASSLASGQTQYF.

The V call is TRBV27, the J call TRBJ2-1; no clear D. Per germline, CDR1 MNHEY and CDR2 SMNVEV (reference sequence). V was shortened by 3 bases and J by 0 bases, with 6 bases between the two germline ends. The CDR3 extends over 14 amino acids. CDR3 in amino acids: CASSLRPSYNEQFF. Written as DNA, the CDR3 is TGTGCCAGCAGTTTGAGGCCCTCCTACAATGAGCAGTTCTTC.

The rearrangement joins TRBV5-1 to TRBJ2-5; possible D gene TRBD1, 7 bases. V lost 4 bases and J 4 bases, leaving 14 bases between the germline ends. Germline V gene lookup returns CDR1 SGHRS and CDR2 YFSETQ. The CDR3 has 14 residues. The CDR3 protein is CASSEGGGRETQYF. The CDR3 DNA reads as TGCGCCAGCAGCGAAGGAGGGGGCCGAGAGACCCAGTACTTC.

This clone was picked up one time. The chain combines TRBV18 with TRBJ1-2; D is perhaps TRBD1 (5 bases). Trimming stripped 3 bases from V and 5 bases from J, with 25 bases between. This CDR3 has 18 residues. Germline V gene sequence: CDR1 KGHSH, CDR2 LQKENI. CDR3 in DNA: TGTGCCAGCTCACCGGGCGTAGAGTGGCGGACACAACGTTATGGCTACACCTTC. Its translation is CASSPGVEWRTQRYGYTF.

This chain uses TRBV6-1 with TRBJ2-1; 7 positions agree with TRBD1. With 3 bases clipped from V and 8 bases from J, the junction kept 13 bases outside the gene matches. This CDR3 region has 16 residues. CDR1 and CDR2 (germline): MNHNS, SASEGT. The CDR3 DNA is TGTGCCAGCAGTGACGAGGGGGCTAACTCCATCGATGAGCAGTTCTTC. Residues: CASSDEGANSIDEQFF.

V usage is TRBV19 and J usage is TRBJ2-3; 9 bases match TRBD1. Trimming removed 5 bases from V and 7 bases from J; junction bases left unmatched: 16. This CDR3 has 17 residues. Germline loops: CDR1 LNHDA, CDR2 SQIVND (reference sequence). This CDR3 reads CASSPQPGQGFSNTQYF. The CDR3 nucleotides read TGTGCCAGTAGTCCACAACCGGGACAGGGTTTTTCAAATACGCAGTATTTT.

The chain couples TRBV28 to TRBJ2-1, with 12 bases matching TRBD1. CDR3 size: 17 residues. Trimming took 4 bases from V and 7 from J; bases not matched to a gene: 11. CDR1 and CDR2 (germline): MDHEN, SYDVKM. CDR3 residues: CASSSPSGTGGENEQFF. CDR3 sequence (DNA): TGTGCCAGCAGTTCACCATCCGGGACAGGGGGCGAAAATGAGCAGTTCTTC.

This clone was observed once. V and J are TRBV5-1 and TRBJ2-3; 9 bases map to TRBD1. V dropped 0 bases and J dropped 0; count of bases not matched to a gene: 2. The CDR3 totals 16 residues. Germline V gene lookup returns CDR1 SGHRS and CDR2 YFSETQ. The CDR3 loop is CASSLADRGSTDTQYF. As DNA, the CDR3 is TGCGCCAGCAGCTTGGCTGACAGGGGGAGCACAGATACGCAGTATTTT.

This chain connects TRBV28 to TRBJ1-2, with D hard to call. This CDR3 comprises 13 residues. The V gene's germline CDR1 is MDHEN and CDR2 SYDVKM. V was trimmed by 2 bases and J by 4 bases, leaving 8 bases between them. CDR3 sequence reads: CASSLQEIYGYTF. CDR3 coding DNA: TGTGCCAGCAGTTTACAGGAAATCTATGGCTACACCTTC.

The chain links TRBV6-1 to TRBJ2-7, with D maybe TRBD2 (5 bases). Deletions cut 7 bases from V and 2 bases from J, with 12 bases between. The CDR3 length is 13 residues. Germline CDR1 is MNHNS and CDR2 is SASEGT. This CDR3 is CASTQRGPYEQYF. CDR3 DNA sequence: TGTGCCAGCACCCAACGAGGGCCCTACGAGCAGTACTTC.

The V call is TRBV11-2, the J call TRBJ2-3; D uncertain. V lost 5 bases and J lost 0, with 21 bases in between. Germline loops: CDR1 SGHAT, CDR2 FQNNGV. The CDR3 extends over 18 amino acids. The CDR3 DNA reads as TGTGCCAGCAGCCCAAGGCCCTTGTGGGCCACTAGCACAGATACGCAGTATTTT. As protein: CASSPRPLWATSTDTQYF.

The rearrangement uses TRBV5-1 and TRBJ2-7; 10 bases fit TRBD2. From germline, CDR1 is SGHRS and CDR2 YFSETQ. This CDR3 comprises 17 residues. Unmatched junction bases numbered 11, after V lost 4 bases and J lost 1 base. In DNA form, the CDR3 reads TGCGCCAGCAGCCGGGGGGGTAGCGGGAGGTCTTCCTACGAGCAGTACTTC. This translates into CASSRGGSGRSSYEQYF.

The chain recombines TRBV2 with TRBJ1-5; 9 nucleotides line up with TRBD1. In germline, CDR1 is SNHLY, CDR2 FYNNEI. The CDR3 has 17 residues. Trimming removed 2 bases from V and 2 bases from J; junction bases left unmatched: 7. In DNA form, the CDR3 reads TGTGCCAGCAGTGAATCACAGGGGGCCTGGGGCAATCAGCCCCAGCATTTT. Amino acids: CASSESQGAWGNQPQHF.

This chain uses TRBV28 with TRBJ2-2; 10 nucleotides agree with TRBD2. V trimming: 3 bases; J trimming: 5 bases; junction bases outside the gene matches: 9. This CDR3 has 17 amino acids. Per germline, CDR1 MDHEN and CDR2 SYDVKM. The DNA of the CDR3 is TGTGCCAGCAGTTTTCCCCCGCCTAGCGGGAGTACCGGGGAGCTGTTTTTT. The encoded protein is CASSFPPPSGSTGELFF. Full variable domain (missing parts from reference TRBV28 and TRBJ2-2): DVKVTQSSRYLVKRTGEKVFLECVQDMDHENMFWYRQDPGLGLRLIYFSYDVKMKEKGDIPEGYSVSREKKERFSLILESASTNQTSMYLCASSFPPPSGSTGELFFGEGSRLTVL.

The chain has TRBV10-3 and TRBJ1-1, with D possibly TRBD1 on 5 matching bases. V was trimmed by 0 bases and J by 3 bases, leaving 11 bases between them. The CDR3 extends over 15 amino acids. Looked up from germline, CDR1 is ENHRY and CDR2 is SYGVKD. DNA for the CDR3: TGTGCCATCAGTGAGTCGTTGGGGCACGACACTGAAGCTTTCTTT. It encodes CAISESLGHDTEAFF.

A single count supports this clone. The chain carries TRBV15 and TRBJ1-4, with TRBD1 matching 9 bases. The CDR3 contains 15 residues. Germline V gives CDR1 LNHNV, CDR2 YYDKDF (reference sequence). V trimming: 5 bases; J trimming: 7 bases; junction bases outside the gene matches: 8. The CDR3, as DNA: TGTGCCACCAGCCCTATGGGACAGGGCTTTGAAAAACTGTTTTTT. Protein sequence: CATSPMGQGFEKLFF.

The chain combines TRBV18 with TRBJ2-7; a possible D gene is TRBD1 (5 bases). CDR3 length: 15 amino acids. Per the germline V gene, CDR1 is KGHSH and CDR2 is LQKENI. V was pared by 6 bases and J by 2 bases, with 17 bases between. The CDR3 nucleotides are TGTGCCAGCTCCCCAGACAGTTCTTCAACCTACGAGCAGTACTTC. It yields the protein CASSPDSSSTYEQYF.

V usage is TRBV19 and J usage is TRBJ1-5; D unclear. This CDR3 region has 14 residues. Germline V gives CDR1 LNHDA, CDR2 SQIVND (reference sequence). The V gene lost 4 bases and the J gene lost 5 bases, with 12 bases spanning the gap. CDR3 sequence: CASSTREGDQPQHF. CDR3 nucleotides: TGTGCCAGTAGTACTCGAGAAGGAGATCAGCCCCAGCATTTT.

The chain's CDR3 is CASKLRQGAREVNSPLHF. CDR3 sequence (DNA): TGTGCCAGCAAACTTCGCCAGGGGGCTCGGGAGGTTAATTCACCCCTCCACTTT. V and J are TRBV6-4 and TRBJ1-6; 8 positions agree with TRBD1. Germline CDR1 MRHNA, CDR2 SNTAGT. The CDR3 length is 18 residues. The J segment lost 6 bases and the V segment lost 7 bases, leaving 17 bases of the junction unmatched.

This chain uses TRBV6-6 with TRBJ1-5; 9 positions match TRBD1. The germline V gene encodes CDR1 MNHNY and CDR2 SVGAGI (reference sequence). The V gene end was trimmed by 3 bases and the J gene end by 3 bases; junction bases not matched to a gene: 3. The CDR3 is 15 amino acids. CDR3 loop: CASSYNRGLNQPQHF. In DNA, the CDR3 is TGTGCCAGCAGTTATAACAGGGGGCTCAATCAGCCCCAGCATTTT.

The CDR3 here is CATRQALLGNYGYTF. The CDR3 DNA reads as TGTGCCACCCGACAGGCCCTACTGGGAAACTATGGCTACACCTTC. This chain joins TRBV19 and TRBJ1-2, with TRBD1 as a possible D gene (6 bases). V was clipped by 10 bases and J by 2 bases, with 20 bases between them. CDR1 LNHDA and CDR2 SQIVND come from the germline V gene (reference sequence). The CDR3 totals 15 residues.

V gene TRBV6-6 combines with J gene TRBJ1-5; 8 bases align to TRBD1. V lost 7 bases and J lost 2; bases outside the gene matches: 4. Germline V gene sequence: CDR1 MNHNY, CDR2 SVGAGI (reference sequence). This CDR3 is 14 amino acids long. CDR3 region: CASNPQGGNQPQHF. The CDR3, as DNA: TGTGCCAGCAACCCACAGGGGGGCAATCAGCCCCAGCATTTT.

V gene TRBV7-2 combines with J gene TRBJ2-3; possibly TRBD2 for D (6 bases). Germline V gene sequence: CDR1 SGHTA, CDR2 FQGNSA. The CDR3 extends over 15 amino acids. The V end was cut by 5 bases, the J end by 0 bases, with 12 bases between. CDR3 in amino acids: CASSEDGGSTDTQYF. The CDR3 coding sequence is TGTGCCAGCAGCGAAGACGGGGGTAGCACAGATACGCAGTATTTT.

V usage is TRBV25-1 and J usage is TRBJ1-2, with a tentative D call TRBD1 (5 bases). V lost 5 bases and J 6 bases, leaving 16 bases between the germline ends. Germline-derived CDR1 and CDR2 are MGHDK and SYGVNS. The CDR3 has 14 residues. For the CDR3, the DNA is TGTGCCAGCAGTTCCCTATACGGGGGTCATGGCTACACCTTC. Protein: CASSSLYGGHGYTF.

The genes are TRBV9 and TRBJ2-2; 8 nucleotides agree with TRBD2. Germline V gives CDR1 SGDLS, CDR2 YYNGEE. J was trimmed by 5 bases and V by 1 base; bases with no gene match: 4. CDR3 length: 15 residues. CDR3 region: CASSVYTSGTGELFF. The DNA for the CDR3 is TGTGCCAGCAGCGTATACACTAGCGGTACCGGGGAGCTGTTTTTT.